This T cell receptor (beta chain) was identified in a study of T-cell reconstitution after alpha-beta-depleted transplantation in children. For TCRbeta, the library was prepared with unique molecular identifiers. TCRdb passed the PCR reads through MiXCR, listing each CDR3 protein once. This sample has 350,000 to 400,000 distinct CDR3 sequences, with 20% found just once. This clonotype was counted a few times. This CDR3 is built from 14 residues. Between the trimmed V and J ends, which lost 1 base and 2 bases, there was a span of 6 bases. The V gene is TRBV12-3 or TRBV12-4, the J gene TRBJ1-3; no clear D. The sequence derives from a human donor who donated a stem cell graft to a child with acute myeloid leukemia. This material consisted of PBMCs from the stem cell graft donor, taken from the stem cell graft. The CDR3: CASSLGAPGNTIYF. The CDR3 DNA follows: TGTGCCAGCAGTTTAGGAGCACCTGGAAACACCATATATTTT.